This T cell receptor (beta chain) was recovered during a study of blood T cell repertoires in COVID-19. Background on the study: Specimens from acute and convalescent COVID-19 originated in the United States, Italy and Spain. PBMCs, B-cell-depleted T cells, or T cells provided the cDNA or gDNA that made up the material.

Original methodology: Reference gene primer amplification gave nucleated cell count estimates. The protocol was immunoSEQ multiplex PCR, while the TCRdb copy is restricted to in-frame clones and leaves out a portion. The V and J calls and clone size are taken from that table; D and trimming were inferred from the DNA. The sample holds approximately 100,000 clones, almost 85% seen once. The sample holds one count of this clone. In the same sample, other DNA sequences code for this CDR3. The sequence derives from a man in his 70s with acute or convalescent COVID-19. Source material: peripheral blood.

CDR3 loop: CASSLDGAATQYF. DNA for the CDR3: TGTGCCAGCAGTCTAGATGGCGCGGCGACCCAGTACTTC. The chain uses TRBV7-2 and TRBJ2-5; no clear D. The ends were cut back, 6 bases at V and 7 bases at J, with 15 bases in the middle. This CDR3 comprises 13 residues. CDR1 SGHTA and CDR2 FQGNSA come from the germline V gene.